The TCR beta chain described here comes from a study of beta chain features in type 1 diabetes. As every portion of the isolated RNA was reverse transcribed, the sequencing read expressed TCRB transcripts. The repertoire was sequenced with immunoSEQ multiplex PCR; TCRdb's copy has only in-frame clones and lacks some. The sample includes 150,000 to 200,000 clones, approximately 9.9% seen only once; the top ten take about 2.1%. V shed 3 bases and J 5 bases; nucleotides not matched to a gene: 4. The CDR3 loop spans 15 amino acids. Germline lookup yields CDR1 SGHTA and CDR2 FQGNSA. The chain links TRBV7-2 to TRBJ2-5; 12 bases are a match to TRBD2. The sequence was obtained from a young woman in good health. Sequences were obtained from central memory CD4+ T cells from blood. For the CDR3, the DNA is TGTGCCAGCAGCTTCCTAGCGGGGGGGCGGGAGACCCAGTACTTC. This gives the protein CASSFLAGGRETQYF.